In this sample, the clone carrying this T cell receptor beta chain turned up a few times. Antigen: not known. CD4+ T cells that had been cultured provided DNA sequenced with the Oncomine TCR Beta short-read assay. One entry per CDR3 protein results from TCRdb running MiXCR on the PCR reads. The table shows some 24,000 distinct CDR3 sequences, with roughly 33% occurring only once. The entry originates in a study of vaccination and CD4 T cells after COVID-19. Study at large: Early (day 14) and late (days 161 to 241) post-vaccine samples came from a few convalescent patients.

General study results and limits: In convalescent patients, 304 of 307 vaccine-specific clones were spike mono-reactive. A comparatively limited set of convalescent patients was examined, with no early post-infection timepoints.

The time point here: late sampling 161 to 241 days after vaccination in a few convalescent patients. Documented treatment: roughly 10-day PBMC culture with coronavirus spike peptide pools or control peptides (ViraFEST assay). Expansion of antigen-specific T cells with peptide pools by ViraFEST preceded sequencing of TCRs. The source is a human donor who had recovered from COVID-19. The material sequenced was CD4+ T cells from blood, cultured in vitro, taken about 7 months after SARS-CoV-2 vaccination.

CDR3 residues: CSARVGTGGETQYF. The DNA of the CDR3 is TGCAGTGCCCGTGTCGGGACAGGGGGAGAGACCCAGTACTTC. This sequence joins TRBV20-1 and TRBJ2-5; 11 nucleotides match TRBD1. Per germline, CDR1 DFQATT and CDR2 SNEGSKA (reference sequence). CDR3 size: 14 residues. V lost 6 bases to trimming and J lost 4 bases; unmatched junction nucleotides: 7.